The T cell receptor beta chain under discussion was sequenced for a study of T cell responses to AZD1222 COVID-19 vaccine. Whole-study context: Second doses at about 4 or about 12 weeks were pooled.

On this clone itself: Its cognate antigen is unknown.

This table comes from immunoSEQ multiplex PCR, and its TCRdb copy is limited to in-frame clones, with some not included. The data contain approximately 130,000 clones, 91% of them singletons. This CDR3 contains 13 residues. The germline gives CDR1 GTSNPN, CDR2 SVGIG (reference sequence). V lost 2 bases and J 3 bases, leaving 11 bases between the germline ends. Findings of the study overall: Donors, mostly white British, included more females; clonal diversity was possibly underestimated. The repertoires were collected only after the peak T cell response.

The chain is built from TRBV30 and TRBJ2-7, with D maybe TRBD2 (6 bases). The specimen was peripheral blood, collected on day 0 of AZD1222 vaccination. The clonotype originates from an adult in good health. For the CDR3, the DNA is TGTGCCTGGAGTCCACAGGAGGGCTACGAGCAGTACTTC. It codes for CAWSPQEGYEQYF.